This is a list of T cell receptor beta chains from one sample in a study of T cells in Graves' hyperthyroidism and ophthalmopathy. One entry per CDR3 protein, called by TCRdb with MiXCR from the multiplex PCR reads. Here the sample spans about 360,000 distinct CDR3 sequences, approximately 20% being singletons. The sequencing input was blood. All receptors come from a woman under 30 with Graves' hyperthyroidism. The CDR3 runs from the conserved cysteine through the conserved F or W. A D gene is named only where the DNA matches it firmly. Expanded clones are given a class, and other clones once, few, many or no size at all.

d_gene	j_gene	v_gene	abundance	CDR3aa	CDR3nt
.	TRBJ2-3	TRBV6-4	many	CASSVGSTDTQYF	TGTGCCAGCAGTGTTGGGAGCACAGATACGCAGTATTTT
TRBD1	TRBJ1-1	TRBV6-2/TRBV6-3	few	CASMSDRGLNTEAFF	TGTGCCAGCATGTCGGACAGGGGGTTGAACACTGAAGCTTTCTTT
.	TRBJ2-2	TRBV7-8	many	CASRPRNRYTGELFF	TGTGCCAGCAGACCCCGCAACAGATACACCGGGGAGCTGTTTTTT
.	TRBJ2-3	TRBV12-3/TRBV12-4	many	CASSFTWDTQYF	TGTGCCAGCAGTTTTACTTGGGATACGCAGTATTTT
.	TRBJ1-1	TRBV6-4	many	CASSDSGGDPAEAFF	TGTGCCAGCAGTGACTCGGGGGGGGATCCGGCTGAAGCTTTCTTT
.	TRBJ1-3	TRBV20-1	many	CSARTGDSGNTIYF	TGCAGTGCTAGAACAGGAGACTCTGGAAACACCATATATTTT
.	TRBJ2-5	TRBV20-1	few	CSAPESTDSQETQYF	TGCAGTGCTCCCGAGTCAACGGACAGTCAAGAGACCCAGTACTTC
TRBD1	TRBJ1-1	TRBV5-1	few	CASSKDRTTGTNTEAFF	TGCGCCAGCAGCAAGGACAGGACCACAGGGACGAACACTGAAGCTTTCTTT
.	TRBJ2-4	TRBV12-3/TRBV12-4	.	CASSLSEIGKNIQYF	TGTGCCAGCAGTTTATCGGAAATTGGCAAAAACATTCAGTACTTC
.	TRBJ1-1	TRBV3-1	few	CASSQDYGAEAFF	TGTGCCAGCAGCCAAGACTATGGGGCTGAAGCTTTCTTT
.	TRBJ1-2	TRBV13	many	CASSLGGYYGYTF	TGTGCCAGCAGCTTAGGAGGGTACTATGGCTACACCTTC
.	TRBJ1-5	TRBV20-1	many	CSARVSRDPDQPQHF	TGCAGTGCTAGAGTCTCAAGGGACCCCGATCAGCCCCAGCATTTT
.	TRBJ1-1	TRBV2	.	CASSWSPEAGLRTEAFF	TGTGCCAGCAGCTGGAGCCCAGAAGCAGGTCTGCGGACTGAAGCTTTCTTT
TRBD1	TRBJ2-2	TRBV19	.	CASREQGRGTGELFF	TGTGCCAGTAGAGAACAGGGGCGTGGGACCGGGGAGCTGTTTTTT
TRBD1	TRBJ2-5	TRBV20-1	few	CSARAAGGSGETKYF	TGCAGTGCTAGAGCCGCAGGGGGCTCGGGAGAGACCAAGTACTTC
.	TRBJ1-5	TRBV6-2/TRBV6-3	.	CASSYGQIPNQPQHF	TGTGCCAGCAGTTATGGGCAGATTCCCAATCAGCCCCAGCATTTT
.	TRBJ2-2	TRBV5-1	many	CASSSGQVTGELFF	TGCGCCAGCAGCTCCGGGCAGGTCACCGGGGAGCTGTTTTTT
TRBD2	TRBJ2-4	TRBV18	.	CASSKGLAGENIQYF	TGTGCCAGCTCAAAGGGACTAGCGGGGGAAAACATTCAGTACTTC
.	TRBJ1-1	TRBV4-2	many	CASSQGAGPTNTEAFF	TGTGCCAGCAGCCAAGGGGCAGGGCCAACGAACACTGAAGCTTTCTTT
TRBD1	TRBJ2-7	TRBV6-1	many	CASNQDGTVSSYEQYF	TGTGCCAGCAATCAAGACGGGACAGTGAGCTCCTACGAGCAGTACTTC
.	TRBJ1-1	TRBV29-1	many	CSVGLQAMNTEAFF	TGCAGCGTTGGGTTACAGGCCATGAACACTGAAGCTTTCTTT
.	TRBJ1-1	TRBV4-1	.	CASSTIRGSDTEAFF	TGCGCCAGCAGCACGATTAGGGGGAGTGACACTGAAGCTTTCTTT
.	TRBJ1-1	TRBV12-3/TRBV12-4	few	CASRLTKGISEAFF	TGTGCCAGCAGGCTAACTAAGGGTATTTCTGAAGCTTTCTTT
.	TRBJ2-7	TRBV12-3/TRBV12-4	many	CASSPRGAHEQYF	TGTGCCAGCAGTCCACGGGGGGCCCACGAGCAGTACTTC
TRBD1	TRBJ1-1	TRBV7-9	many	CASSSGQEVTEAFF	TGTGCCAGCAGCTCCGGACAGGAGGTCACTGAAGCTTTCTTT
.	TRBJ2-7	TRBV20-1	many	CSARAQEIEQYF	TGCAGTGCTAGAGCCCAGGAGATAGAGCAGTACTTC
.	TRBJ2-5	TRBV7-8	many	CASSTAGQETQYF	TGTGCCAGCAGCACGGCGGGTCAGGAGACCCAGTACTTC
.	TRBJ1-5	TRBV20-1	many	CSAKDTANQPQHF	TGCAGTGCTAAGGACACGGCAAATCAGCCCCAGCATTTT
.	TRBJ1-1	TRBV6-5	many	CASSYIPPFPPFF	TGTGCCAGCAGTTACATACCCCCATTCCCCCCTTTCTTT
.	TRBJ2-4	TRBV6-5	few	CASSTRGGLAKNIQYF	TGTGCCAGCAGTACTCGAGGGGGATTGGCCAAAAACATTCAGTACTTC
TRBD2	TRBJ2-2	TRBV11-2	many	CASSSRTSGGENTGELFF	TGTGCCAGCAGCTCCCGGACTAGCGGGGGGGAGAACACCGGGGAGCTGTTTTTT
.	TRBJ1-2	TRBV6-5	many	CASSYSTGGTYGYTF	TGTGCCAGCAGTTACTCTACCGGAGGTACCTATGGCTACACCTTC
.	TRBJ1-2	TRBV4-1	many	CASSRDGAMGYTF	TGCGCCAGCAGCCGCGACGGGGCTATGGGCTACACCTTC
.	TRBJ1-5	TRBV19	.	CASSILGGESNQPQHF	TGTGCCAGTAGTATCCTTGGGGGGGAAAGCAATCAGCCCCAGCATTTT
.	TRBJ1-1	TRBV7-2	.	CASSLLYRAVQGHMNTEAFF	TGTGCCAGCAGCTTACTTTATCGCGCGGTCCAAGGACACATGAACACTGAAGCTTTCTTT
.	TRBJ2-7	TRBV20-1	many	CSGSALFEQYF	TGCAGTGGGTCAGCCCTATTCGAGCAGTACTTC
.	TRBJ1-2	TRBV6-5	many	CASKGTSRSYTF	TGTGCCAGCAAGGGGACAAGTCGAAGCTACACCTTC
.	TRBJ1-1	TRBV12-5	.	CASDARGTEAFF	TGTGCTAGTGATGCAAGGGGGACTGAAGCTTTCTTT
.	TRBJ2-5	TRBV14	.	CASSPIGQETQYF	TGTGCCAGCTCACCCATCGGCCAAGAGACCCAGTACTTC
TRBD1	TRBJ1-1	TRBV11-2	many	CASSPRTGFTEAFF	TGTGCCAGCAGCCCGCGGACAGGGTTCACTGAAGCTTTCTTT
.	TRBJ2-7	TRBV6-5	many	CASSPREVYEQYF	TGTGCCAGCAGTCCACGGGAAGTCTACGAGCAGTACTTC
.	TRBJ1-1	TRBV7-2	many	CASSLGTSEAFF	TGTGCCAGCAGCTTAGGGACCTCTGAAGCTTTCTTT
TRBD2	TRBJ2-7	TRBV20-1	many	CSALGGGYEQYF	TGCAGTGCCCTTGGGGGGGGATACGAGCAGTACTTC
TRBD1	TRBJ2-7	TRBV29-1	many	CSVAAGTGLAEQYF	TGCAGCGTCGCTGCAGGGACAGGGCTCGCCGAGCAGTACTTC
.	TRBJ1-1	TRBV7-9	many	CASSSNSGATEAFF	TGTGCCAGCAGCTCAAATTCAGGGGCCACTGAAGCTTTCTTT
.	TRBJ2-7	TRBV20-1	many	CSARPDSALGEQYF	TGCAGTGCTAGGCCAGACAGTGCTCTTGGCGAGCAGTACTTC
TRBD2	TRBJ2-7	TRBV4-1	many	CASSQVGTSGSHEQYF	TGCGCCAGCAGCCAAGTTGGGACTAGCGGGTCCCACGAGCAGTACTTC
.	TRBJ1-1	TRBV19	many	CASSDRRPEAFF	TGTGCCAGTAGTGACAGGAGGCCTGAAGCTTTCTTT
TRBD2	TRBJ2-5	TRBV9	many	CASSSNSLLAGGSETQYF	TGTGCCAGCAGCTCAAACTCCCTACTAGCGGGGGGTTCAGAGACCCAGTACTTC
.	TRBJ1-5	TRBV2	many	CASSEAGGVVQPQHF	TGTGCCAGCAGTGAAGCCGGGGGGGTGGTTCAGCCCCAGCATTTT
.	TRBJ1-5	TRBV28	many	CASSLPQFNQPQHF	TGTGCCAGCAGTTTACCACAGTTCAATCAGCCCCAGCATTTT
.	TRBJ1-6	TRBV7-2	many	CASSLEQNSPLHF	TGTGCCAGCAGCTTGGAGCAGAATTCACCCCTCCACTTT
.	TRBJ2-5	TRBV30	many	CAWGTGRETQYF	TGTGCCTGGGGTACAGGGAGAGAGACCCAGTACTTC
TRBD1	TRBJ2-2	TRBV6-2/TRBV6-3	medium-sized	CASSYGTGSGELFF	TGTGCCAGCAGTTACGGGACAGGGTCCGGGGAGCTGTTTTTT
.	TRBJ1-1	TRBV12-3/TRBV12-4	.	CGSTSGAGNTEAFF	TGTGGCAGCACCTCGGGGGCGGGGAACACTGAAGCTTTCTTT
TRBD2	TRBJ2-5	TRBV6-1	many	CAAAEGLAGGTQETQYF	TGTGCCGCAGCGGAGGGGCTAGCGGGGGGTACCCAAGAGACCCAGTACTTC
.	TRBJ1-5	TRBV12-3/TRBV12-4	.	CASSPGTYEGPQHF	TGTGCCAGCAGTCCCGGGACATACGAAGGGCCCCAGCATTTT
.	TRBJ2-4	TRBV28	many	CASRYSGGSKNIQYF	TGTGCCAGCAGATACAGTGGGGGATCCAAAAACATTCAGTACTTC
.	TRBJ1-2	TRBV30	many	CAWSVLKIDSHGYTF	TGTGCCTGGAGTGTCCTAAAGATAGACAGCCATGGCTACACCTTC
.	TRBJ2-5	TRBV13	many	CASSDGQQETQYF	TGTGCCAGCAGCGATGGACAGCAAGAGACCCAGTACTTC